The entry below describes one T cell receptor beta chain. Some clones are missing from TCRdb's copy, which holds only in-frame ones; the method was immunoSEQ multiplex PCR. The sample carries about 160,000 clones, about 90% recorded once. The data derive from a study of blood T cell repertoires in COVID-19. CDR1 is SGHTA, CDR2 FQGNSA, per germline. CDR3 size: 16 residues. Losses at the gene ends were 5 bases for V and 1 base for J; bases not matched to a gene: 7. Sequenced material: PBMCs or T cells enriched from blood (not recorded which). The rearrangement joins TRBV7-2 to TRBJ1-1; TRBD1 matches 10 bases. The receptor was derived from a woman aged 45-65 years who had recovered from COVID-19. In DNA form, the CDR3 reads TGTGCCAGCAGCCGGACAGGGGGAGCGACGAACACTGAAGCTTTCTTT. Protein product: CASSRTGGATNTEAFF.